This entry lists 2 T cell receptor beta chains sequenced from one sample in a study of blood T cell repertoires in COVID-19. Sequenced by immunoSEQ multiplex PCR; TCRdb stores in-frame clones only, minus some. The table shows about 440,000 clones, with about 89% occurring only once. The sample was peripheral blood. The receptors here all came from a woman in her twenties or thirties with acute or convalescent COVID-19.

The chain employs TRBV5-1 and TRBJ2-7, with 8 bases matching TRBD2. There are 18 residues in the CDR3. The V segment lost 0 bases and the J segment 3 bases; nucleotides outside the gene matches: 14. The germline CDR1 and CDR2 sequences are SGHRS and YFSETQ. Written as DNA, the CDR3 is TGCGCCAGCAGCTTGGGGACAAATCCAGGGCGGGGGGTCTACGAGCAGTACTTC. Translation: CASSLGTNPGRGVYEQYF.

The chain couples TRBV7-9 to TRBJ2-5, with 8 bases aligning to TRBD1. The CDR3 sequence is 16 residues long. The trim removed 4 bases at V and 0 bases at J, leaving 7 bases unmatched. CDR1 is SEHNR and CDR2 is FQNEAQ in the germline V gene (reference sequence). The CDR3, as DNA: TGTGCCAGCAGCTCCGGACAGGGAGAGTACCAAGAGACCCAGTACTTC. It is translated as CASSSGQGEYQETQYF.